The T cell receptor (beta chain) described here comes from a study of Ad26.COV2.S vaccination and SARS-CoV-2 variants. Overall study: Donor got 5x10^10 or 1x10^11 viral particles of Ad26.COV2.S. Study-wide points: Overall T cell responses may have been underestimated by the analyses of TCR breadth and depth. Breadth measured for non-spike TCRs was similar across vaccine and placebo recipients.

Measured with immunoSEQ multiplex PCR; TCRdb has only the in-frame clones, and not every one. The sample has hundreds of thousands of clones; about 83% are singletons. About this clone: Its antigen is not known.

V was shortened by 4 bases and J by 6 bases, with 4 bases between the two germline ends. The CDR3 totals 11 residues. Germline lookup yields CDR1 MNHEY and CDR2 SVGAGI. As to treatment: some 20 received Ad26.COV2.S at low or high dose, single or two shots; about 5 received placebo; per-sample allocation not given. Sample collection was performed on day 63 after the first vaccine or placebo injection. An adult aged 18-55 years in Boston served as the donor. Sequenced material: peripheral blood, taken in a trial of Ad26.COV2.S vaccine versus placebo. The chain joins TRBV6-5 to TRBJ2-1; no clear D. The sequence was collected from a person between 18 and 65 years old who received the Ad26.COV2.S COVID-19 vaccine or a placebo. The CDR3 spells CASSFGNEQFF. The CDR3 DNA reads TGTGCCAGCAGTTTTGGCAATGAGCAGTTCTTC.